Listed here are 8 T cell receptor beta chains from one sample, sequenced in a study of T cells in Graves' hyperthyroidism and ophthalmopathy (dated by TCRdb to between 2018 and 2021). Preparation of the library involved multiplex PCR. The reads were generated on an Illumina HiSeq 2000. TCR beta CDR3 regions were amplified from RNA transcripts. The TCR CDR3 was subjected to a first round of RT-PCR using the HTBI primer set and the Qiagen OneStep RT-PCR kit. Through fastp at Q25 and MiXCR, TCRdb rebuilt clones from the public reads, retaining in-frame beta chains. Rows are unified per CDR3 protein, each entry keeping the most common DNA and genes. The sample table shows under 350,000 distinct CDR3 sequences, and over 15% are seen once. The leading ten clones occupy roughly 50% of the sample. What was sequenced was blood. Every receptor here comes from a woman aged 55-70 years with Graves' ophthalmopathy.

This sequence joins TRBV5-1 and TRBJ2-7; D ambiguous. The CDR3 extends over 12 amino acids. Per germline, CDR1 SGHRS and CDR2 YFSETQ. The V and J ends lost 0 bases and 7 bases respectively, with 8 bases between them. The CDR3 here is CASSLVRQEQYF. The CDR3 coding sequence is TGCGCCAGCAGCTTGGTTCGTCAGGAGCAGTACTTC.

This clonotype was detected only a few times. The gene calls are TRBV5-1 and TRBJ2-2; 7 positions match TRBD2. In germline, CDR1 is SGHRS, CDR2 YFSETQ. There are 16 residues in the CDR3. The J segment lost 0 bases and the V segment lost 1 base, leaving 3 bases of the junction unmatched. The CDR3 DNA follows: TGCGCCAGCAGCTTGTCTAGCGGCCCGAACACCGGGGAGCTGTTTTTT. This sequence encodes CASSLSSGPNTGELFF. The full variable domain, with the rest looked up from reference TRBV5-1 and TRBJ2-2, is KAGVTQTPRYLIKTRGQQVTLSCSPISGHRSVSWYQQTPGQGLQFLFEYFSETQRNKGNFPGRFSGRQFSNSRSEMNVSTLELGDSALYLCASSLSSGPNTGELFFGEGSRLTVL.

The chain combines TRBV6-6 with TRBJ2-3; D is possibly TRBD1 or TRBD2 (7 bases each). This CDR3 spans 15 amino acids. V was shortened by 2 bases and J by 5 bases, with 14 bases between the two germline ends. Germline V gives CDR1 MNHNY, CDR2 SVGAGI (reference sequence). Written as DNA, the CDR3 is TGTGCCAGCAGTTACAACCCCAGGGGGGGAGATACGCAGTATTTT. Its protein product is CASSYNPRGGDTQYF.

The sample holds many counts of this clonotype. The CDR3 DNA reads as TGCAGTGCTAAAGGAAGGGATGGAGGCTACACCTTC. It translates to CSAKGRDGGYTF. The genes are TRBV20-1 and TRBJ1-2; D call uncertain. The CDR3 runs 12 residues. Looked up from germline, CDR1 is DFQATT and CDR2 is SNEGSKA (reference sequence). Trimming stripped 4 bases from V and 8 bases from J, with 14 bases between.

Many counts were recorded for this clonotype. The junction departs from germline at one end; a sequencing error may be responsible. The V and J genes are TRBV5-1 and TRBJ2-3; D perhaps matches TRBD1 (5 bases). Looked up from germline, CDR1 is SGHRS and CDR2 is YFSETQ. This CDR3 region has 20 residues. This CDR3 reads CASSLARGHRVPLLTDTRYF. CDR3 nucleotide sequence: TGCGCCAGCAGCTTGGCCCGCGGACACCGCGTACCTCTACTCACAGATACGCGGTATTTT.

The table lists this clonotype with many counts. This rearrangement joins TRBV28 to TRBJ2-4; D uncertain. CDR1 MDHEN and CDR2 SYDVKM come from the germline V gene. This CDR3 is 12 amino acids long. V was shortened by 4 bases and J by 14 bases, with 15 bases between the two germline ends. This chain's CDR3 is CASSSTSEREYF. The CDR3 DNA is TGTGCCAGCAGTTCTACATCGGAGCGTGAGTACTTC.

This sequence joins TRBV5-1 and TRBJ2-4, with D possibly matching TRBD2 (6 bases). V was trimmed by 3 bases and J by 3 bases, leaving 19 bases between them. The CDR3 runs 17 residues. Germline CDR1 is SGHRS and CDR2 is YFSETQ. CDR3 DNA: TGCGCCAGCAGCTCCTTTCCGGTTGGGGAGGACAAAAACATTCAGTACTTC. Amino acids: CASSSFPVGEDKNIQYF.

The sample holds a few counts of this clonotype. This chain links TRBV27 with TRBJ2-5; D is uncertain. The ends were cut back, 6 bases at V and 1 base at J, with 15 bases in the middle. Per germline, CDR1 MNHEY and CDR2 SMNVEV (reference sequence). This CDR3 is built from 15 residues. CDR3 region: CASSPYIGFQETQYF. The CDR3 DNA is TGTGCCAGCAGCCCATATATCGGGTTCCAAGAGACCCAGTACTTC.